In this sample, the clone carrying this T cell receptor beta chain turned up many times. Antigen unknown. The sample comes from a study of breast tumors, draining lymph nodes, adjacent tissues. Study-wide points: Tumor repertoires ranked between lymph nodes and nontumor tissue in diversity, with V and J gene preferences.

TCRdb passed the multiplex PCR reads through MiXCR, listing each CDR3 protein once. The table records 150,000 to 200,000 distinct CDR3 sequences, 30% to 35% of them present only once. The lymph nodes were axillary draining lymph nodes from breast cancer patients. The CDR3 has 12 amino acids. Trimming pared 5 bases from V and 4 bases from J, leaving 6 bases between. CDR1 is SGHRS, CDR2 YFSETQ, per germline. Material: axillary lymph node tissue. The chain uses TRBV5-1 and TRBJ2-2, with D hard to call. The sequence was obtained from a female donor with breast cancer. Some clones in this sample may be carry-over from other donors' samples. CDR3 nucleotides: TGCGCCAGCAGGGAAACCACCGGGGAGCTGTTTTTT. Amino acid sequence: CASRETTGELFF.